This TCR beta chain was captured by sequencing in a study of regulatory T cells in long-lasting Graves disease. The time point is: newly diagnosed GD, antithyroid drugs for less than 3 months. There was RNA extracted from PBMCs, and the TCR library was made from it. Sequencing libraries for TCR beta were prepared with iRepertoire HTBI primers and Arm-PCR of CDR3 regions. TCRdb passed the multiplex PCR reads through MiXCR, listing each CDR3 protein once. The data contain roughly 500,000 distinct CDR3 sequences, 14% of them singletons. The CDR3 totals 16 residues. The V gene's germline CDR1 is SGHTA and CDR2 FQGNSA. Trimming removed 3 bases from V and 3 bases from J; junction bases left unmatched: 7. This same sample was also taken into another study, of T cells in Graves' hyperthyroidism and ophthalmopathy.

The chain recombines TRBV7-2 with TRBJ1-4; 7 bases are shared with TRBD1. The sequences come from peripheral blood mononuclear cells (PBMCs), collected at new diagnosis, from a patient treated with antithyroid drugs. This TCR was sampled from a woman aged 50 to 65 with Graves disease. The CDR3: CASSLRGRIANEKLFF. The DNA of the CDR3 is TGTGCCAGCAGCTTGAGGGGGCGCATTGCTAATGAAAAACTGTTTTTT. Drawing the rest from reference TRBV7-2 and TRBJ1-4, the complete variable domain is GAGVSQSPSNKVTEKGKDVELRCDPISGHTALYWYRQSLGQGLEFLIYFQGNSAPDKSGLPSDRFSAERTGGSVSTLTIQRTQQEDSAVYLCASSLRGRIANEKLFFGSGTQLSVL.